Given below is one T cell receptor beta chain in context. This CDR3 is built from 15 residues. CDR1 is SEHNR, CDR2 FQNEAQ, per germline (reference sequence). J gave up 7 bases and V 5 bases, and 10 bases lay outside the gene matches. It was with a sample-barcoded 5' primer and a J-beta primer mix that a second PCR of about 6 to 12 cycles was run. In TCRdb, the 5' RACE reads were re-called with MiXCR into one record per CDR3 protein. The data show roughly 2 million distinct CDR3 sequences, about 50% seen once. Each donor's blood draw was roughly 9.5 milliliters of peripheral blood. The sample originates from a study of blood T cells in healthy people across ages.

Sequencing input: blood. This sequence originates from a woman aged 40 to 55 in good health. The genes are TRBV7-9 and TRBJ2-1, with TRBD2 identical over 8 bases. The CDR3 is CASSRNSGGRNEQFF. CDR3 bases: TGTGCCAGCAGCAGGAACAGCGGGGGAAGGAATGAGCAGTTCTTC.